These 13 T cell receptor beta chains were sequenced from one sample in a study of CXCR3-negative and CXCR3-positive naive CD8 T cells. UMI-labeled TRB cDNA libraries were prepared by 5' RACE. Reanalyzing the 5' RACE reads, TCRdb keeps one entry per CDR3 protein, without DNA. The sample is made up of about 89,000 distinct CDR3 sequences, and the top ten hold 0.85% to 1.4% of it. Study-wide results and limits: More hydrophobic TRB CDR3s were found in CXCR3-positive naive cells than in CXCR3-negative naive cells.

For these receptors, no antigen is known. Sequenced: naive CXCR3+ CD8+ T cells from blood. Regarding subset: CD45RO-CCR7+CD27+CD95- naive CD8+ T cells expressing CXCR3 (TNR3+). Receptor source: a human donor in good health. Some clones in this sample may be carry-over from other donors' samples.

The chain is built from TRBV6-2 or TRBV6-3 and TRBJ2-7; the TCRdb D gene call, TRBD2, has no DNA to confirm it. This CDR3 is 13 amino acids long. Germline assignment: CDR1 MNHEY and CDR2 SVGEGT. CDR3 protein: CASSPLASVKQYF.

J is TRBJ2-1 and V is TRBV7-6; TCRdb picks TRBD2, but there is no DNA to check that call. Looked up from germline, CDR1 is SGHVS and CDR2 is FNYEAQ. The CDR3 has 14 amino acids. The CDR3 sequence is CASSLGGGANEQFF.

The CDR3 spells CASSVATWGNYGAGANVLTF. This chain connects TRBV9 to TRBJ2-6; TCRdb's D call of TRBD2 is untestable without DNA. The CDR3 spans 20 residues. Germline V gene lookup returns CDR1 SGDLS and CDR2 YYNGEE. The entire variable domain, with the rest obtained from reference TRBV9 and TRBJ2-6, is as follows: DSGVTQTPKHLITATGQRVTLRCSPRSGDLSVYWYQQSLDQGLQFLIQYYNGEERAKGNILERFSAQQFPDLHSELNLSSLELGDSALYFCASSVATWGNYGAGANVLTFGAGSRLTVL.

The CDR3 here is CASSQAERGGYEQNF. V is TRBV4-3 and J is TRBJ2-7; TCRdb names TRBD2, which stays unverified in the absence of DNA. The germline V gene encodes CDR1 LGHNA and CDR2 YSLEER. The length of the CDR3 is 15 residues.

This CDR3 reads CASSDSGTDTQYF. This sequence joins TRBV9 and TRBJ2-3. The CDR3 loop spans 13 amino acids. Per germline, CDR1 SGDLS and CDR2 YYNGEE.

This sequence joins TRBV10-3 and TRBJ1-1; the TCRdb call, TRBD1, lacks DNA for checking. The CDR3 totals 15 residues. CDR1 and CDR2 (germline): ENHRY, SYGVKD. The CDR3 loop reads CAISRTGETNTEAFF.

J is TRBJ2-2 and V is TRBV20-1; TCRdb indicates TRBD1, and absent DNA this call remains unverified. Germline V gene data show CDR1 as DFQATT and CDR2 as SNEGSKA (reference sequence). CDR3 size: 15 residues. The chain's CDR3 is CSARAPGTNTGELFF.

This rearrangement joins TRBV15 to TRBJ2-7; TCRdb's D call of TRBD1 is untestable without DNA. CDR3 length equals 17 residues. Germline CDR1 and CDR2: LNHNV and YYDKDF (reference sequence). CDR3 region: CATSKWNRGNSSYEQYF.

The rearrangement links TRBV7-9 to TRBJ2-5. The CDR3 covers 13 residues. The germline CDR1 and CDR2 sequences are SEHNR and FQNEAQ (reference sequence). The CDR3 region is CASSPKGQETQYF.

This chain links TRBV7-9 with TRBJ2-7; the TRBD2 assignment by TCRdb is unverifiable without DNA. This CDR3 contains 16 residues. Germline V CDR1 and CDR2: SEHNR, FQNEAQ (reference sequence). The CDR3 region is CASSFGLAGDSYEQYF.

The chain uses TRBV27 and TRBJ2-1; TCRdb calls TRBD1, which cannot be checked without DNA. The CDR3 length is 14 residues. The germline gives CDR1 MNHEY, CDR2 SMNVEV (reference sequence). Here the CDR3 reads CASIQGGVSNEQFF.

The chain has TRBV6-2 or TRBV6-3 and TRBJ2-1. The CDR3 runs 16 residues. Per germline, CDR1 MNHEY and CDR2 SVGEGT. The chain's CDR3 is CASSYSMAAANNEQFF.

The rearrangement uses TRBV7-6 and TRBJ2-7; the TCRdb call, TRBD2, lacks DNA for checking. This CDR3 is 15 amino acids long. Per germline, CDR1 SGHVS and CDR2 FNYEAQ. CDR3 in amino acids: CASSPPAGGYYEQYF. The variable domain in full, with the rest retrieved from reference TRBV7-6 and TRBJ2-7, is GAGVSQSPRYKVTKRGQDVALRCDPISGHVSLYWYRQALGQGPEFLTYFNYEAQQDKSGLPNDRFSAERPEGSISTLTIQRTEQRDSAMYRCASSPPAGGYYEQYFGPGTRLTVT.